What follows are 25 T cell receptor beta chains derived from one specimen sequenced in a study of T cell responses to AZD1222 COVID-19 vaccine. Assay: immunoSEQ multiplex PCR; the TCRdb copy retains only in-frame clones and omits some. The table includes almost 50,000 clones, around four fifths detected once. The material was peripheral blood, obtained on day 0 of MenACWY control vaccination. The source is an adult in good health.

The gene calls are TRBV2 and TRBJ2-3; tentatively, D is TRBD2 (6 bases). Germline V CDR1 and CDR2: SNHLY, FYNNEI. The CDR3 length is 14 residues. V was pared by 5 bases and J by 2 bases, with 11 bases between. CDR3 DNA sequence: TGTGCCAGCAGTCGACTAGGTAACACAGATACGCAGTATTTT. Residues: CASSRLGNTDTQYF.

This chain joins TRBV27 and TRBJ2-2; a possible D gene is TRBD1 (5 bases). This CDR3 is 16 amino acids long. CDR1 and CDR2 (germline): MNHEY, SMNVEV (reference sequence). The V and J ends lost 0 bases and 4 bases respectively, with 12 bases between them. The CDR3 bases are TGTGCCAGCAGTTTATCTGATCTGGGGCGCACCGGGGAGCTGTTTTTT. This sequence encodes CASSLSDLGRTGELFF.

The V and J genes are TRBV18 and TRBJ2-1; 9 nucleotides align to TRBD1. CDR1 is KGHSH, CDR2 LQKENI, per germline. With V trimmed by 3 bases and J by 12 bases, 24 bases remained unmatched. The CDR3 is made up of 19 amino acids. CDR3 residues: CASSPSSGTGRGDSKGQFF. The CDR3 nucleotides are TGTGCCAGCTCACCGTCTTCCGGGACAGGGAGGGGGGACAGCAAGGGGCAGTTCTTC.

This rearrangement joins TRBV5-6 to TRBJ2-7; 9 bases map to TRBD2. The length of the CDR3 is 16 residues. With V trimmed by 4 bases and J by 2 bases, 10 bases remained unmatched. The germline gives CDR1 SGHDT, CDR2 YYEEEE. The CDR3 loop is CASSPLGAGGTYEQYV. In DNA form, the CDR3 reads TGTGCCAGCAGCCCCCTCGGGGCGGGGGGGACCTACGAGCAGTACGTC.

The chain couples TRBV10-3 to TRBJ2-2, with no clear D. Trimming removed 8 bases from V and 1 base from J, with 5 bases in between. The CDR3 sequence is 12 residues long. The V gene's germline CDR1 is ENHRY and CDR2 SYGVKD. The CDR3 here is CAIGENTGELFF. DNA for the CDR3: TGTGCCATCGGAGAGAACACCGGGGAGCTGTTTTTT.

The chain has TRBV19 and TRBJ1-6, with TRBD1 matching over 9 bases. After removal of 6 bases from V and 9 bases from J, the junction contained 12 bases not matched to a gene. Looked up from germline, CDR1 is LNHDA and CDR2 is SQIVND (reference sequence). The CDR3 contains 16 residues. CDR3 DNA sequence: TGTGCCAGTAGCAGCCAGACAGGGGGAAATAGTTCACCCCTCCACTTT. It yields the protein CASSSQTGGNSSPLHF.

This clone was found a few times. The chain uses TRBV6-5 and TRBJ2-2; D is undetermined. Between the trimmed V and J ends, which lost 3 bases and 3 bases, there was a span of 5 bases. Germline V gene lookup returns CDR1 MNHEY and CDR2 SVGAGI. This CDR3 spans 13 amino acids. The CDR3 loop is CASSYADTGELFF. The CDR3 DNA follows: TGTGCCAGCAGTTATGCGGACACCGGGGAGCTGTTTTTT.

CDR3: CASSLAGSTDTQYF. Written as DNA, the CDR3 is TGTGCCAGCAGCTTAGCGGGCAGCACAGATACGCAGTATTTT. This chain links TRBV11-3 with TRBJ2-3; D remains unclear. In germline, CDR1 is SGHNT, CDR2 YENEEA. V dropped 1 base and J dropped 0 bases, with 5 bases sitting between them. CDR3 length: 14 amino acids.

This rearrangement joins TRBV27 to TRBJ2-1, with D uncertain. Looked up from germline, CDR1 is MNHEY and CDR2 is SMNVEV (reference sequence). Trimming pared 2 bases from V and 6 bases from J, leaving 17 bases between. The CDR3 has 16 residues. CDR3 residues: CASSLRHVKMSNEQFF. The CDR3 bases are TGTGCCAGCAGTTTAAGACACGTTAAAATGAGCAATGAGCAGTTCTTC.

The chain is built from TRBV11-3 and TRBJ2-1, with 13 bases lining up with TRBD2. Germline V gene sequence: CDR1 SGHNT, CDR2 YENEEA. The CDR3 consists of 18 residues. V was clipped by 0 bases and J by 2 bases; unmatched bases: 4. The CDR3 loop reads CASSLDGTSGIPYNEQFF. In DNA, the CDR3 is TGTGCCAGCAGCTTAGATGGGACTAGCGGGATCCCCTACAATGAGCAGTTCTTC.

This clone was detected many times. The gene calls are TRBV30 and TRBJ1-5; 7 bases match TRBD1. Looked up from germline, CDR1 is GTSNPN and CDR2 is SVGIG (reference sequence). The CDR3 runs to 15 residues. The V segment lost 0 bases and the J segment 7 bases; nucleotides outside the gene matches: 9. Here the CDR3 DNA reads TGTGCCTGGAGTGTGGTTGGGCAGGGGGTCCAGCCCCAGCATTTT. Its protein product is CAWSVVGQGVQPQHF.

The gene calls are TRBV12-3 or TRBV12-4 and TRBJ2-5; D not certain. The V end lost 2 bases, the J end lost 7 bases, and 11 bases lay between the germline ends. The CDR3 length is 13 residues. The CDR3 sequence: CASSLSGAGTQYF. The DNA for the CDR3 is TGTGCCAGCAGTTTATCAGGAGCAGGGACCCAGTACTTC.

The chain recombines TRBV25-1 with TRBJ1-5; a weak D match, TRBD1 (5 bases). In germline, CDR1 is MGHDK, CDR2 SYGVNS. CDR3 size: 18 residues. V was clipped by 6 bases and J by 0 bases, with 21 bases between them. CDR3 nucleotide sequence: TGTGCCAGCAGCTCCGGGACTGGGCCCCCCTATAGCAATCAGCCCCAGCATTTT. Translating it yields CASSSGTGPPYSNQPQHF.

This rearrangement joins TRBV30 to TRBJ2-2; D might be TRBD1 or TRBD2, each matching 5 bases. The CDR3 totals 12 residues. Trimming took off 5 bases at V and 7 bases at J, with 11 bases between the two ends. Per the germline V gene, CDR1 is GTSNPN and CDR2 is SVGIG (reference sequence). The CDR3 loop reads CAWVGTLGELFF. The DNA for the CDR3 is TGTGCCTGGGTAGGGACCCTCGGGGAGCTGTTTTTT.

This clone was counted ten times or more. The chain couples TRBV10-1 to TRBJ1-1; D gene unclear. V lost 0 bases, J lost 4 bases, and 9 bases lay in between. Germline CDR1 is WNHNN and CDR2 is SYGVQD (reference sequence). The CDR3 loop spans 14 amino acids. As DNA, the CDR3 is TGCGCCAGCAGTGAGTCCACCCAGGCCACTGAAGCTTTCTTT. Its translation: CASSESTQATEAFF.

This clone came up once. The chain joins TRBV5-1 to TRBJ1-6; a weak D match, TRBD1 (5 bases). Per germline, CDR1 SGHRS and CDR2 YFSETQ. V gave up 7 bases and J gave up 6 bases, with 14 bases separating them. CDR3 length: 14 residues. The CDR3 DNA is TGCGCCAGCGGGGACGGTACAATTAATTCACCCCTCCACTTT. It encodes CASGDGTINSPLHF.

The chain combines TRBV19 with TRBJ1-6; tentative D call: TRBD1 (6 bases). V was cut by 7 bases and J by 6 bases, with 28 bases left in between. The CDR3 spans 19 residues. Looked up from germline, CDR1 is LNHDA and CDR2 is SQIVND (reference sequence). The DNA for the CDR3 is TGTGCCAGTACCCCTCCGGGCGGCCAGGGGTGGGGGGGTAATTCACCCCTCCACTTT. Translated: CASTPPGGQGWGGNSPLHF.

The V gene is TRBV2, the J gene TRBJ1-5; D unresolved. The CDR3 has 14 amino acids. The V and J ends lost 1 base and 3 bases respectively, with 7 bases between them. Looked up from germline, CDR1 is SNHLY and CDR2 is FYNNEI. The CDR3 loop is CASSEGPNNQPQHF. CDR3 bases: TGTGCCAGCAGTGAAGGGCCGAACAATCAGCCCCAGCATTTT. Filled out from reference TRBV2 and TRBJ1-5, the complete variable domain reads EPEVTQTPSHQVTQMGQEVILRCVPISNHLYFYWYRQILGQKVEFLVSFYNNEISEKSEIFDDQFSVERPDGSNFTLKIRSTKLEDSAMYFCASSEGPNNQPQHFGDGTRLSIL.

V usage is TRBV18 and J usage is TRBJ2-1; D remains ambiguous. Germline V gene sequence: CDR1 KGHSH, CDR2 LQKENI. The CDR3 extends over 13 amino acids. Trimming removed 6 bases at V and 4 bases at J, with 10 bases between. The CDR3 sequence: CASSIQEYNEQFF. The CDR3, as DNA: TGTGCCAGCTCCATCCAGGAATACAATGAGCAGTTCTTC.

The V call is TRBV12-3 or TRBV12-4, the J call TRBJ1-1, with no clear D. Trimming took off 0 bases at V and 3 bases at J, with 5 bases between the two ends. The CDR3 covers 13 residues. The CDR3 DNA follows: TGTGCCAGCAGTTTAGCGGGGTACACTGAAGCTTTCTTT. Protein: CASSLAGYTEAFF.

This clone has only a few counts. The rearrangement uses TRBV15 and TRBJ1-3; D uncertain. Germline CDR1 reads LNHNV; CDR2 reads YYDKDF (reference sequence). The CDR3 has 14 residues. Trimming took 8 bases from V and 0 from J, leaving 11 bases between them. In nucleotides, the CDR3 is TGTGCCACCCAGCCTGATAGCTCTGGAAACACCATATATTTT. This translates into CATQPDSSGNTIYF. Full variable domain (remainder filled in from reference TRBV15 and TRBJ1-3): DAMVIQNPRYQVTQFGKPVTLSCSQTLNHNVMYWYQQKSSQAPKLLFHYYDKDFNNEADTPDNFQSRRPNTSFCFLDIRSPGLGDTAMYLCATQPDSSGNTIYFGEGSWLTVV.

The chain employs TRBV5-1 and TRBJ1-5, with a tentative D call TRBD1 (5 bases). Germline CDR1 SGHRS, CDR2 YFSETQ. V lost 1 base to trimming and J lost 4 bases, with 12 bases between them. The CDR3 covers 15 residues. The CDR3 loop is CASSLLGTENQPQHF. The CDR3 DNA follows: TGCGCCAGCAGCTTGTTGGGGACGGAAAATCAGCCCCAGCATTTT.

This CDR3 reads CASSPRGWTEAFF. The CDR3 DNA is TGTGCCAGCAGCCCCCGGGGATGGACTGAAGCTTTCTTT. The chain is built from TRBV5-4 and TRBJ1-1, with D uncertain. The CDR3 has 13 amino acids. V lost 4 bases to trimming and J lost 5 bases, with 12 bases between them. In germline, CDR1 is SGHNT, CDR2 YYREEE (reference sequence).

The CDR3 sequence: CASSQAHVGTGRMANEKLFF. CDR3 in DNA: TGCGCCAGCAGCCAAGCCCACGTGGGGACAGGCAGAATGGCTAATGAAAAACTGTTTTTT. The chain links TRBV4-1 to TRBJ1-4; TRBD1 matches at 8 bases. The CDR3 runs to 20 residues. The junction had 16 bases not matched to a gene; V was cut back by 1 base and J by 3 bases. Germline CDR1 MGHRA, CDR2 YSYEKL.

This chain links TRBV2 with TRBJ1-5; D unclear. V lost 0 bases to trimming and J lost 9 bases, with 12 bases between them. This CDR3 is built from 14 residues. Looked up from germline, CDR1 is SNHLY and CDR2 is FYNNEI. In DNA, the CDR3 is TGTGCCAGCAGTGAAGCGGAGGGTTTGGGGCCCCAGCATTTT. This codes for CASSEAEGLGPQHF.